This T cell receptor beta chain was sequenced in a study of cytomegalovirus exposure and HLA in healthy donors. This table comes from immunoSEQ multiplex PCR, and its TCRdb copy is limited to in-frame clones, with some not included. The table records some 68,000 clones, approximately 97% of them present only once. This CDR3 is built from 12 residues. The germline V gene has CDR1 LNHDA and CDR2 SQIVND (reference sequence). The V gene lost 9 bases and the J gene lost 2 bases, with 10 bases spanning the gap. The sequencing sample was made of PBMCs. The source is a man between 18 and 29 years old in good health and CMV-seronegative. The J gene is TRBJ1-1, the V gene TRBV19, with D uncertain. The CDR3 coding sequence is TGTGCCAGCCTCCGGGAAAACACTGAAGCTTTCTTT. It codes for CASLRENTEAFF.